A selection of T cell receptor beta chains follows, all from one sample in a study of blood T cell repertoires in COVID-19. Here immunoSEQ multiplex PCR was the method, and the copy in TCRdb shows in-frame clones only, minus some. The sample records roughly 100,000 clones, around 90% being singletons. Sequencing was done on a sample of peripheral blood. Receptors were obtained from a woman in her forties or fifties with COVID-19, enrolled during active disease. The CDR3 runs from the conserved cysteine through the conserved F or W. The D gene is left open where the match is weak. Size tells how often a clone was seen (once, few, many) or the class of an expanded clone, and some rows leave it out.

>once|TRBJ2-3|TRBV5-1|NA
TGCGCCAGCAGCTTGGCCACGACTCCCCCCACAGATACGCAGTATTTT
CASSLATTPPTDTQYF
>NA|TRBJ1-2|TRBV7-9|NA
TGTGCCAGCAGCGGACAGAACTATGGCTACACCTTC
CASSGQNYGYTF
>NA|TRBJ1-1|TRBV7-3|NA
TGTGCCAGCAGCTGGACAGTGAACACTGAAGCTTTCTTT
CASSWTVNTEAFF
>NA|TRBJ1-6|TRBV3-1/TRBV3-2|NA
TGTGCCAGCAGCCAAGATCCCGGTTCACCCCTCCACTTT
CASSQDPGSPLHF
>few|TRBJ1-6|TRBV4-2|NA
TGTGCCAGCAGCCAAGAAGCCGGAGAAAATAATTCACCCCTCCACTTT
CASSQEAGENNSPLHF
>NA|TRBJ1-5|TRBV28|TRBD1
TGTGCCAGCAGCAGCGGACAGGGGGGGGATCAGCCCCAGCATTTT
CASSSGQGGDQPQHF
>NA|TRBJ2-5|TRBV7-9|TRBD2
TGTGCCAGCCTCCCCGGGGGGGGCAAACAAGAGACCCAGTACTTC
CASLPGGGKQETQYF
>few|TRBJ1-1|TRBV6-1|NA
TGTGCCAGCAGTGGGACATGGGGCGCGATGAACACTGAAGCTTTCTTT
CASSGTWGAMNTEAFF
>NA|TRBJ1-2|TRBV19|NA
TGTGCCAGTAGTATCGGGAGTTCAAGGAGCTATGGCTACACCTTC
CASSIGSSRSYGYTF
>NA|TRBJ2-3|TRBV27|TRBD1
TGTGCCAGCGCGACAGGGTCAGATACGCAGTATTTT
CASATGSDTQYF
>NA|TRBJ1-1|TRBV7-3|NA
TGTGCCAGCAGCCCTGAAGCGAACACTGAAGCTTTCTTT
CASSPEANTEAFF
>NA|TRBJ2-1|TRBV7-3|TRBD1
TGTGCCAGCAGCTTAGACAGGGATTCCTACAATGAGCAGTTCTTC
CASSLDRDSYNEQFF
>once|TRBJ1-5|TRBV25-1|TRBD1
TGTGCCAGCAGCGGGACAGTTTATAGCAATCAGCCCCAGCATTTT
CASSGTVYSNQPQHF
>NA|TRBJ1-2|TRBV2|TRBD1
TGTGCCAGCAGTTTCCCCCGGACAGGGACTAACTATGGCTACACCTTC
CASSFPRTGTNYGYTF
>NA|TRBJ2-5|TRBV28|TRBD1
TGTGCCAGCAGTGAGACGGGACAGTTCCAAGAGACCCAGTACTTC
CASSETGQFQETQYF
>NA|TRBJ2-1|TRBV3-1/TRBV3-2|NA
TGTGCCAGCAGCCAAGATCTACTTCTATACAATGAGCAGTTCTTC
CASSQDLLLYNEQFF
>few|TRBJ2-2|TRBV5-1|TRBD2
TGCGCCAGCAGCTTGCCTAGCGGGAACACCGGGGAGCTGTTTTTT
CASSLPSGNTGELFF
>NA|TRBJ1-5|TRBV15|NA
TGTGCCACCAGCCCTAGACCGGGGGGTGAACCCCAGCATTTT
CATSPRPGGEPQHF
>NA|TRBJ1-3|TRBV2|TRBD1
TGTGCCAGCAGCCCGGGACAGGGACTTGGAAACACCATATATTTT
CASSPGQGLGNTIYF
>NA|TRBJ2-3|TRBV13|NA
TGTGCCAGCAGCTCGCGGGGTTGGGGCTCCGACACAGATACGCAGTATTTT
CASSSRGWGSDTDTQYF
>NA|TRBJ2-7|TRBV2|TRBD2
TGTGCCAGCATACTAGCGGGGGGCTCCTACGAGCAGTACTTC
CASILAGGSYEQYF
>once|TRBJ1-3|TRBV30|NA
TGTGCCTGGAGTGCCGACAACTCTGGAAACACCATATATTTT
CAWSADNSGNTIYF
>NA|TRBJ2-5|TRBV7-9|TRBD1
TGTGCCAGCAGCACCCGGACAGGGGGAGAGACCCAGTACTTC
CASSTRTGGETQYF
>NA|TRBJ1-1|TRBV5-1|NA
TGCGCCCGCCGCGGGCGGGGGGGCGGTGAAGCTTTCTTT
CARRGRGGGEAFF
>NA|TRBJ1-1|TRBV14|NA
TGTGCCAGCAGCCAAACTGTTATCGCCGGGGGGGAGGTGAACACTGAAGCTTTCTTT
CASSQTVIAGGEVNTEAFF
>NA|TRBJ2-5|TRBV6-5|NA
TGTGCCAGCAGTTACTCGAATGGGGGGAAGTACTTC
CASSYSNGGKYF
>NA|TRBJ1-1|TRBV2|NA
TGTGCCAGCAGTGATTTTTGGGCAAAGAACACTGAAGCTTTCTTT
CASSDFWAKNTEAFF
>NA|TRBJ1-1|TRBV10-3|TRBD1
TGTGCCATCAGCAAGGACAGGGGGACTGAAGCTTTCTTT
CAISKDRGTEAFF
>NA|TRBJ2-3|TRBV19|NA
TGTGCCAGTAGTATGCGGTCAGATACGCAGTATTTT
CASSMRSDTQYF
>NA|TRBJ2-1|TRBV18|TRBD1
TGTGCCAGCTCACCCGTGACAGGGCTTGAGCAGTTCTTC
CASSPVTGLEQFF
>NA|TRBJ1-1|TRBV4-3|NA
TGCGCCAGCAGCGCACAGGGTTCTGAAGCTTTCTTT
CASSAQGSEAFF
>once|TRBJ2-1|TRBV19|TRBD1
TGTGCCAGTAGCCGGACAGGGAGGTATGAGCAGTTCTTC
CASSRTGRYEQFF
>NA|TRBJ2-1|TRBV11-2|NA
TGTGCCAGCACCACGAGGAAGGGGGGGATGGTTAATGAGCAGTTCTTC
CASTTRKGGMVNEQFF
>NA|TRBJ2-1|TRBV4-3|NA
TGCGCCAGCAGCCAAGAAACAGTTTCCTACAATGAGCAGTTCTTC
CASSQETVSYNEQFF
>NA|TRBJ2-7|TRBV4-1|NA
TGCGCCAGCAGCCAAGAAGGGGGGGCTGGCTACGAGCAGTACTTC
CASSQEGGAGYEQYF
>NA|TRBJ1-2|TRBV10-3|NA
TGTGCCATCAGTGGTCAAGGGGTCGGCTACACCTTC
CAISGQGVGYTF
>NA|TRBJ1-2|TRBV3-1/TRBV3-2|NA
TGTGCCAGCAGTTCCGGCCTCAGGGGCTACACCTTC
CASSSGLRGYTF
>NA|TRBJ1-3|TRBV28|NA
TGTGCCAGCAGTTACAGGGTAGGAAACACCATATATTTT
CASSYRVGNTIYF
>NA|TRBJ1-6|TRBV27|TRBD1
TGTGCCAGCAGTTTATCGGGACAGTATAATTCACCCCTCCACTTT
CASSLSGQYNSPLHF
>NA|TRBJ2-2|TRBV27|TRBD2
TGTGCCAGCAGTGCGGAACCGGGACTAGCGGGGGGTAGTGGGACCGGGGAGCTGTTTTTT
CASSAEPGLAGGSGTGELFF
>NA|TRBJ2-3|TRBV9|TRBD2
TGTGCCAGCAGCGTTGAAGGCGGGGGAAGCACAGATACGCAGTATTTT
CASSVEGGGSTDTQYF
>NA|TRBJ1-6|TRBV6-5|NA
TGTGCCAGCAGTTACCCCAGAGGAGCGGATTCACCCCTCCACTTT
CASSYPRGADSPLHF
>NA|TRBJ2-2|TRBV29-1|NA
TGCAGCGTTCCGCAGGGGGGTGACGGGGAGCTGTTTTTT
CSVPQGGDGELFF
>NA|TRBJ1-5|TRBV14|TRBD1
TGTGCCAGCAGCTTGACAGGGTCCCAGCCCCAGCATTTT
CASSLTGSQPQHF
>NA|TRBJ2-2|TRBV7-2|NA
TGTGCCAGCCGGGTGGGGGCCGGGGAACTGTTTTTT
CASRVGAGELFF
>NA|TRBJ1-1|TRBV5-1|NA
TGCGCCAGCAGCTCACGGACAGACACTGAAGCTTTCTTT
CASSSRTDTEAFF
>NA|TRBJ2-3|TRBV11-2|TRBD2
TGTGCCAGCAGCCCACTAGCGGGGCGGATTACAGATACGCAGTATTTT
CASSPLAGRITDTQYF
>NA|TRBJ2-2|TRBV27|NA
TGTGCCAGCCTACCCGCGAGGGGGAGGAACACCGGGGAGCTGTTTTTT
CASLPARGRNTGELFF
>NA|TRBJ2-1|TRBV2|TRBD1
TGTGCCAGCAGTCCCCGAGGGACAGGAGACCGGTTCTTC
CASSPRGTGDRFF
>NA|TRBJ1-2|TRBV27|TRBD1
TGTGCCAGCAGTTCACAGGGGCCCTATGGCTACACCTTC
CASSSQGPYGYTF
>NA|TRBJ1-4|TRBV9|NA
TGTGCCAGCAGCGCCGGGATCACGTTATATGAAAAACTGTTTTTT
CASSAGITLYEKLFF
>NA|TRBJ2-3|TRBV3-1/TRBV3-2|TRBD1
TGTGCCAGCAGCGCGTTAATACAGGGGGCAGGTAACGCAGATACGCAGTATTTT
CASSALIQGAGNADTQYF
>NA|TRBJ2-1|TRBV14|NA
TGTGCCAGCAGCGAAGACAGGCTCAATGAGCAGTTCTTC
CASSEDRLNEQFF
>NA|TRBJ1-5|TRBV28|TRBD1
TGTGCCAGCACCCCCTCACCGGGACAGCTAAATCAGCCCCAGCATTTT
CASTPSPGQLNQPQHF
>NA|TRBJ2-1|TRBV9|TRBD2
TGTGCCAGCAGCGTTAGACTAGCGGGGCCCTACAATGAGCAGTTCTTC
CASSVRLAGPYNEQFF
>NA|TRBJ1-1|TRBV7-6|NA
TGTGCCAGCAGCCCTTTCCTCCCTAGAGCTTTCTTT
CASSPFLPRAFF
>NA|TRBJ1-2|TRBV28|TRBD1
TGTGCCAGCCGCCCCGGACAGGGTTTCTATGGCTACACCTTC
CASRPGQGFYGYTF
>once|TRBJ1-6|TRBV18|TRBD1
TGTGCCAGCTCACTCCCGGGACAGGGGGAGGGATCACCCCTCCACTTT
CASSLPGQGEGSPLHF
>NA|TRBJ2-7|TRBV5-1|TRBD1
TGCGCCAGCAGCCTTAGCGACAGGGAACCGTCCTACGAGCAGTACTTC
CASSLSDREPSYEQYF